This T cell receptor (beta chain) was sequenced in a study of early T cells in non-severe SARS-CoV-2 infection. Study context: Whole-blood bulk RNA, unsorted, was sequenced, and chains were unpaired.

The CDR3 sequence is 13 residues long. CDR1 SGHVS and CDR2 FQNEAQ come from the germline V gene. The J segment lost 4 bases and the V segment lost 6 bases, leaving 0 bases of the junction unmatched. This clonotype showed up many times. From the 5' RACE reads, TCRdb called clonotypes with MiXCR, one entry per CDR3 protein. Here the sample spans about 99,000 distinct CDR3 sequences, around 16% being singletons. Sequencing was carried out using whole blood. The rearrangement links TRBV7-8 to TRBJ2-7; 13 positions match TRBD2. This receptor was obtained from an adult who was a healthcare worker with PCR-confirmed SARS-CoV-2 infection or an uninfected control (not recorded which). The chain's CDR3 is CASRLAGGYEQYF. CDR3 coding DNA: TGTGCCAGCAGACTAGCGGGGGGGTACGAGCAGTACTTC.